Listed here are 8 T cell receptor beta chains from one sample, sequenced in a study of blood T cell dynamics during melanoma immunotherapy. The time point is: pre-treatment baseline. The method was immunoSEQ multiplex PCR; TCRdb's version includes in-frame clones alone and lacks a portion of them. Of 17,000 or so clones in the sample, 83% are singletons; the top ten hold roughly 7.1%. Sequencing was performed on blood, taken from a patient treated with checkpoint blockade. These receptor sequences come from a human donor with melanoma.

The CDR3 nucleotides are TGCGCCAGCAGCCCAGGGAGTGGAGCCCAAGAGACCCAGTACTTC. Protein: CASSPGSGAQETQYF. The chain uses TRBV5-1 and TRBJ2-5, with D perhaps assigned TRBD1 or TRBD2 (5 bases each). Germline V gene data show CDR1 as SGHRS and CDR2 as YFSETQ. The CDR3 totals 15 residues. Trimming shortened V by 4 bases and J by 1 base, and 14 bases separated the two germline ends.

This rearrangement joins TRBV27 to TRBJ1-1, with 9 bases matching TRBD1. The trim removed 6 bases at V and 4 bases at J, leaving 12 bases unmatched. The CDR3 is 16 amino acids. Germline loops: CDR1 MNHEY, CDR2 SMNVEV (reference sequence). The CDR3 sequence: CASSYRRDREGTEAFF. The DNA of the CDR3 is TGTGCCAGCAGCTACCGTAGGGACAGGGAGGGCACTGAAGCTTTCTTT.

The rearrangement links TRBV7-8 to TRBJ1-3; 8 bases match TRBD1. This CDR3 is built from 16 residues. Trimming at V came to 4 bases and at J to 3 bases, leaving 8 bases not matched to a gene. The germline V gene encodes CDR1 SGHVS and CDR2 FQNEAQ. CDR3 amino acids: CASSSPAGGRGNTIYF. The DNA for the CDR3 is TGTGCCAGCAGCTCACCAGCAGGGGGCCGTGGAAACACCATATATTTT.

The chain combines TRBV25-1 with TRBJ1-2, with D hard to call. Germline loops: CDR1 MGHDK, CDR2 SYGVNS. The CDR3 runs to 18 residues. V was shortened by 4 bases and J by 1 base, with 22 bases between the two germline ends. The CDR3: CASSGGGLARLSNYGYTF. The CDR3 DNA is TGTGCCAGCAGTGGGGGTGGGCTCGCCCGTTTGAGTAACTATGGCTACACCTTC.

In nucleotides, the CDR3 is TGCGCCAGCAGCTTGGAGTGGGGCGAACCTCGAGGTGAGCAGTTCTTC. Its translation: CASSLEWGEPRGEQFF. The chain combines TRBV5-1 with TRBJ2-1; possible D gene TRBD1, 5 bases. Looked up from germline, CDR1 is SGHRS and CDR2 is YFSETQ. The CDR3 contains 16 residues. V was clipped by 0 bases and J by 9 bases, with 19 bases between them.

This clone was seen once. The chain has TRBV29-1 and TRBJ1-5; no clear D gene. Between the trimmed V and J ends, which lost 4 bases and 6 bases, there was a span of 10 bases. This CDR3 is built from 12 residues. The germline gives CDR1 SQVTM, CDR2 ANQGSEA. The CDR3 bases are TGCAGCGTTGGGGAAAATAGTCAGCCCCAGCATTTT. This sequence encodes CSVGENSQPQHF.

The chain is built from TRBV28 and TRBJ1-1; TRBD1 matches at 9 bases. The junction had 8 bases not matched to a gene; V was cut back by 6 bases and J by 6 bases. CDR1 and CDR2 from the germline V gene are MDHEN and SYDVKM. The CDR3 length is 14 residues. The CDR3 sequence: CASRSDRGAAEAFF. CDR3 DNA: TGTGCCAGCAGATCGGACAGGGGAGCGGCTGAAGCTTTCTTT.

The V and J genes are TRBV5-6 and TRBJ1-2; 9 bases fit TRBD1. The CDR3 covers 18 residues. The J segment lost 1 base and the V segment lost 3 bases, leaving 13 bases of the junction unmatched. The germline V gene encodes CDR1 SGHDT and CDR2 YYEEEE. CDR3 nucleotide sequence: TGTGCCAGCAGCTCGGGACAGGGAGGAGTCCTACTTAACTATGGCTACACCTTC. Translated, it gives CASSSGQGGVLLNYGYTF. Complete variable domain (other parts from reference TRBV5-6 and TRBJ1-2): DAGVTQSPTHLIKTRGQQVTLRCSPKSGHDTVSWYQQALGQGPQFIFQYYEEEERQRGNFPDRFSGHQFPNYSSELNVNALLLGDSALYLCASSSGQGGVLLNYGYTFGSGTRLTVV.